A few counts support the clone carrying this T cell receptor beta chain. Its antigen remains unidentified. A second PCR, run for about 7 to 11 cycles, used a sample-barcoded 5' primer plus a J-beta primer mix. A single record per CDR3 protein comes from TCRdb applying MiXCR to the 5' RACE reads. The sample contains 600,000 to 850,000 distinct CDR3 sequences, approximately 25% of which appear only once. These data are taken from a study of blood T cells in healthy people across ages. Study results and limitations: TCR beta diversity per million T cells fell roughly linearly with age. There were more naive CD4+ cells and higher diversity in long-lived donors than in aged donors.

CDR1 SGHDN and CDR2 FVKESK come from the germline V gene. The CDR3 length is 15 residues. J was trimmed by 6 bases and V by 0 bases; bases with no gene match: 5. These data also formed part of another study, on T cells of mothers and their children. Turning to that study: Related mother-child pairs showed slightly higher but non-significant overlap than unrelated pairs.

The chain employs TRBV14 and TRBJ2-1, with 7 bases identical to TRBD2. The TCR comes from a boy aged 5 to 17 in good health. The material sequenced was blood. The DNA of the CDR3 is TGTGCCAGCAGCCAAGATATGGGACTACTCAATGAGCAGTTCTTC. Its protein is CASSQDMGLLNEQFF.